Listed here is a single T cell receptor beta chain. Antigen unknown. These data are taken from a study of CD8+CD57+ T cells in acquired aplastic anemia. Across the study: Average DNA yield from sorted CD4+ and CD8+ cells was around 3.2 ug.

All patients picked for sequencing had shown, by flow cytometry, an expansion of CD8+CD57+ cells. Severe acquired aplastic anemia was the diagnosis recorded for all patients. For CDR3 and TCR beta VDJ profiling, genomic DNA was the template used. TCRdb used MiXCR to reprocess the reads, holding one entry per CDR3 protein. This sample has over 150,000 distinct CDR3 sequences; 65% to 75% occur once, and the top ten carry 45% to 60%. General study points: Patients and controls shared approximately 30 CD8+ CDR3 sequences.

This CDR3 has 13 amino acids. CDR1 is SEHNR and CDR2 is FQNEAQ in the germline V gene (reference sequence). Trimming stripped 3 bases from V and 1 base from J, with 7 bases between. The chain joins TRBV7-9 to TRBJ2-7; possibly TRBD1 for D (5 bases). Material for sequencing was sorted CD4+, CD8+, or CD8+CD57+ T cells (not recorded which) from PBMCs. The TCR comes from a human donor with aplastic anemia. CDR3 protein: CASSLTDSYEQYF. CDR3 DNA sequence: TGTGCCAGCAGCTTGACAGATTCCTACGAGCAGTACTTC. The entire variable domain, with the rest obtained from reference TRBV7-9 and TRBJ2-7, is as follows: DTGVSQNPRHKITKRGQNVTFRCDPISEHNRLYWYRQTLGQGPEFLTYFQNEAQLEKSRLLSDRFSAERPKGSFSTLEIQRTEQGDSAMYLCASSLTDSYEQYFGPGTRLTVT.